Presented here are 15 T cell receptor beta chains from one specimen sequenced in a study of blood T cell repertoires in COVID-19. The table came from immunoSEQ multiplex PCR; TCRdb's copy has only in-frame clones and leaves some out. Here the sample spans roughly 380,000 clones, about 89% being singletons. Source material: peripheral blood. The receptors derive from a woman between 35 and 50 years old with COVID-19, enrolled during active disease.

The chain recombines TRBV3-1 (or the pseudogene TRBV3-2) with TRBJ1-2, with TRBD1 matching over 9 bases. The CDR3 is made up of 18 amino acids. Trimming cost V 0 bases and J 8 bases; bases outside gene matches: 16. Germline lookup yields CDR1 LGHDT and CDR2 YNNKEL (reference sequence). The CDR3: CASSQDWTLDRGPRGYTF. CDR3 bases: TGTGCCAGCAGCCAAGATTGGACTTTGGACAGGGGTCCCCGCGGCTACACCTTC.

This CDR3 reads CASSLAGTEIYSNQPQHF. For the CDR3, the DNA is TGTGCCAGCAGCTTGGCCGGGACAGAAATTTATAGCAATCAGCCCCAGCATTTT. The chain employs TRBV7-9 and TRBJ1-5; the match to TRBD1 covers 7 bases. The V gene's germline CDR1 is SEHNR and CDR2 FQNEAQ (reference sequence). Trimming took 3 bases from V and 0 from J; bases not matched to a gene: 11. This CDR3 contains 18 residues.

The chain carries TRBV11-1 and TRBJ2-3; the D is unclear. CDR1 is SGHAT, CDR2 FQDESV, per germline (reference sequence). There are 13 residues in the CDR3. V was shortened by 0 bases and J by 3 bases, with 4 bases between the two germline ends. This chain's CDR3 is CASSLAATDTQYF. The CDR3 DNA reads TGTGCCAGCAGCTTAGCAGCTACAGATACGCAGTATTTT.

The V call is TRBV28, the J call TRBJ1-4, with 7 positions matching TRBD1. CDR1 is MDHEN and CDR2 is SYDVKM in the germline V gene. The CDR3 totals 16 residues. With 6 bases clipped from V and 4 bases from J, the junction kept 11 bases outside the gene matches. In DNA form, the CDR3 reads TGTGCCAGCAGCCACCCAGGGGGAGATTTTAATGAAAAACTGTTTTTT. The encoded protein is CASSHPGGDFNEKLFF.

The gene calls are TRBV2 and TRBJ2-7; TRBD2 aligns across 8 bases. Germline V CDR1 and CDR2: SNHLY, FYNNEI. The trim removed 6 bases at V and 2 bases at J, leaving 12 bases unmatched. The CDR3 loop spans 16 amino acids. Here the CDR3 reads CASSLTLSGTTYEQYF. CDR3 nucleotides: TGTGCCAGCAGCCTCACCCTTAGCGGGACGACCTACGAGCAGTACTTC.

The chain has TRBV30 and TRBJ1-6, with D possibly matching TRBD1 (5 bases). The germline V gene encodes CDR1 GTSNPN and CDR2 SVGIG (reference sequence). V lost 5 bases and J 8 bases, leaving 16 bases between the germline ends. The CDR3 is made up of 14 amino acids. CDR3 region: CAWASGRGDSPLHF. CDR3 sequence (DNA): TGTGCCTGGGCCTCCGGGAGAGGGGATTCACCCCTCCACTTT.

The genes are TRBV19 and TRBJ1-5, with a possible D match to TRBD1 (5 bases). The CDR3 is 16 amino acids. V lost 9 bases, J lost 3 bases, and 21 bases lay in between. The germline gives CDR1 LNHDA, CDR2 SQIVND (reference sequence). CDR3 sequence (DNA): TGTGCCAGCTCCCCCTGGGCCTCGGGGGACAATCAGCCCCAGCATTTT. Translating gives CASSPWASGDNQPQHF. The complete variable domain, with remaining parts taken from reference TRBV19 and TRBJ1-5, reads DGGITQSPKYLFRKEGQNVTLSCEQNLNHDAMYWYRQDPGQGLRLIYYSQIVNDFQKGDIAEGYSVSREKKESFPLTVTSAQKNPTAFYLCASSPWASGDNQPQHFGDGTRLSIL.

CDR3 sequence: CASRIGTSGTGSYNEQFF. The CDR3 bases are TGTGCCAGTAGGATCGGGACTAGCGGGACCGGCTCCTACAATGAGCAGTTCTTC. The J gene is TRBJ2-1, the V gene TRBV19; TRBD2 aligns across 13 bases. J gave up 0 bases and V 6 bases, and 8 bases lay outside the gene matches. The CDR3 loop spans 18 amino acids. Germline-derived CDR1 and CDR2 are LNHDA and SQIVND (reference sequence).

This chain joins TRBV19 and TRBJ1-2, with D unresolved. V dropped 3 bases and J dropped 5 bases, with 10 bases sitting between them. The V gene's germline CDR1 is LNHDA and CDR2 SQIVND (reference sequence). The length of the CDR3 is 13 residues. Written as DNA, the CDR3 is TGTGCCAGTAGTATGACCGTAGCGTATGGCTACACCTTC. Its protein is CASSMTVAYGYTF.

The chain carries TRBV14 and TRBJ1-6, with a tentative D call TRBD1 (6 bases). This CDR3 is built from 13 residues. Trimming left V 6 bases short and J 14 bases short, with 17 bases between. CDR1 is SGHDN, CDR2 FVKESK, per germline. CDR3 DNA sequence: TGTGCCAGCAGTCCAGGGGCCCGGGGGGCCCTCCACTTT. Its translation is CASSPGARGALHF.

The V call is TRBV3-1 (or the pseudogene TRBV3-2), the J call TRBJ2-1; 10 nucleotides match TRBD2. This CDR3 comprises 16 residues. CDR1 and CDR2 (germline): LGHDT, YNNKEL (reference sequence). V lost 1 base, J lost 6 bases, and 6 bases stayed unmatched. The CDR3 sequence: CASSQGAGGFGNEQFF. The CDR3 DNA follows: TGTGCCAGCAGCCAAGGAGCGGGAGGGTTTGGCAATGAGCAGTTCTTC.

The CDR3 bases are TGCGCCAGCAGCTTGGATCCCAGGGATGGGCAGCCCCAGCATTTT. Translation gives CASSLDPRDGQPQHF. The V call is TRBV5-1, the J call TRBJ1-5, with a weak D call TRBD1 (5 bases). V was shortened by 0 bases and J by 7 bases, with 14 bases between the two germline ends. The CDR3 is 15 amino acids. CDR1 SGHRS and CDR2 YFSETQ come from the germline V gene.

The chain is built from TRBV2 and TRBJ1-1; D is perhaps TRBD1 (5 bases). Trimming removed 5 bases from V and 4 bases from J, with 11 bases in between. This CDR3 contains 13 residues. CDR1 is SNHLY and CDR2 is FYNNEI in the germline V gene. CDR3 nucleotide sequence: TGTGCCAGCAGTTATCAGGGAGGCACTGAAGCTTTCTTT. This encodes CASSYQGGTEAFF.

The chain uses TRBV7-9 and TRBJ2-7; D gene ambiguous. This CDR3 comprises 13 residues. V lost 5 bases to trimming and J lost 5 bases, with 13 bases between them. Germline CDR1 is SEHNR and CDR2 is FQNEAQ (reference sequence). The CDR3 nucleotides are TGTGCCAGCAGCCGGCGGAATTCTGACGAGCAGTACTTC. This gives the protein CASSRRNSDEQYF. The whole variable domain, remainder taken from reference TRBV7-9 and TRBJ2-7, is DTGVSQNPRHKITKRGQNVTFRCDPISEHNRLYWYRQTLGQGPEFLTYFQNEAQLEKSRLLSDRFSAERPKGSFSTLEIQRTEQGDSAMYLCASSRRNSDEQYFGPGTRLTVT.

This chain's CDR3 is CASSPNIRTGSGNTIYF. The CDR3 nucleotides are TGTGCCAGCAGCCCAAATATCCGGACAGGGTCCGGAAACACCATATATTTT. V is TRBV11-2 and J is TRBJ1-3, with 8 bases aligning to TRBD1. Germline lookup yields CDR1 SGHAT and CDR2 FQNNGV. The V and J ends lost 5 bases and 4 bases, in that order; junction bases with no gene match: 13. CDR3 length equals 17 residues. Filled out from reference TRBV11-2 and TRBJ1-3, the complete variable domain reads EAGVAQSPRYKIIEKRQSVAFWCNPISGHATLYWYQQILGQGPKLLIQFQNNGVVDDSQLPKDRFSAERLKGVDSTLKIQPAKLEDSAVYLCASSPNIRTGSGNTIYFGEGSWLTVV.